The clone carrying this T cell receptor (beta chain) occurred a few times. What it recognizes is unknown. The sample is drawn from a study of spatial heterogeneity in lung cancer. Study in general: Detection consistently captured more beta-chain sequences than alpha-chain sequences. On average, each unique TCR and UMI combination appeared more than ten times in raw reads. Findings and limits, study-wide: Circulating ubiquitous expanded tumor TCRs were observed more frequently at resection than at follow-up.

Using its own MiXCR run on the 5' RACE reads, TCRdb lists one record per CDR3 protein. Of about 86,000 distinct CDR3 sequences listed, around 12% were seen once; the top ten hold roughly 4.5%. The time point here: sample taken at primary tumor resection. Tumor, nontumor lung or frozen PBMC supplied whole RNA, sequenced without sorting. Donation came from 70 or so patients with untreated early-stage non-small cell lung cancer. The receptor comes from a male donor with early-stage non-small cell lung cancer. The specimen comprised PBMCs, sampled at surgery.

Written as DNA, the CDR3 is TGCAGTGCTAGAGATTCGAAGGCAGATACGCAGTATTTT. Translating it yields CSARDSKADTQYF. The V gene is TRBV20-1, the J gene TRBJ2-3; D not certain. Trimming shortened V by 0 bases and J by 4 bases, and 8 bases separated the two germline ends. Germline lookup yields CDR1 DFQATT and CDR2 SNEGSKA (reference sequence). The CDR3 consists of 13 residues.